This passage covers 32 T cell receptor beta chains from one sample sequenced in a study of blood T cell repertoires in COVID-19. Profiled with immunoSEQ multiplex PCR; TCRdb holds only in-frame clones, not every one. The table records 380,000 or so clones, 85% to 90% of them present only once. Sequenced: PBMCs or T cells enriched from blood (not recorded which). These receptors were collected from a woman aged 30 to 39 with acute COVID-19.

This rearrangement joins TRBV30 to TRBJ1-2, with a possible D match to TRBD1 (6 bases). Germline CDR1 is GTSNPN and CDR2 is SVGIG (reference sequence). This CDR3 has 14 amino acids. V lost 0 bases and J lost 8, with 16 bases in between. CDR3 sequence: CAWSVRTASIGYTF. The CDR3, as DNA: TGTGCCTGGAGTGTAAGGACAGCCTCTATCGGCTACACCTTC.

V and J are TRBV6-5 and TRBJ1-3, with D perhaps TRBD1 (6 bases). V was cut by 4 bases and J by 4 bases, with 8 bases left in between. The CDR3 sequence is 13 residues long. Germline V gene lookup returns CDR1 MNHEY and CDR2 SVGAGI. In nucleotides, the CDR3 is TGTGCCAGCAGTTGGACAGTCGGAAACACCATATATTTT. As protein: CASSWTVGNTIYF.

This rearrangement joins TRBV6-5 to TRBJ1-1, with 8 bases lining up with TRBD1. Trimming removed 6 bases from V and 4 bases from J; junction bases left unmatched: 7. Germline CDR1 is MNHEY and CDR2 is SVGAGI. The CDR3 runs 14 residues. CDR3 residues: CASRNNRGTTEAFF. In DNA form, the CDR3 reads TGTGCCAGCAGAAACAACAGGGGGACCACTGAAGCTTTCTTT.

The V call is TRBV5-5, the J call TRBJ1-1; D is unresolved. Trimming pared 2 bases from V and 4 bases from J, leaving 12 bases between. Germline V gene lookup returns CDR1 SGHKS and CDR2 YYEKEE (reference sequence). This CDR3 comprises 14 residues. CDR3 residues: CASSFSRVGTEAFF. The CDR3 nucleotides read TGTGCCAGCAGCTTTTCCCGGGTGGGCACTGAAGCTTTCTTT.

The genes are TRBV7-3 and TRBJ1-3; D may be TRBD1 (5 bases). The length of the CDR3 is 16 residues. Germline-derived CDR1 and CDR2 are SGHTA and FQGTGA. V lost 2 bases to trimming and J lost 0 bases, with 11 bases between them. CDR3 sequence reads: CASSLSGGNSGNTIYF. Written as DNA, the CDR3 is TGTGCCAGCAGCTTATCGGGGGGTAACTCTGGAAACACCATATATTTT.

This rearrangement joins TRBV6-5 to TRBJ1-2; D is unresolved. The germline CDR1 and CDR2 sequences are MNHEY and SVGAGI. The V end lost 8 bases, the J end lost 5 bases, and 15 bases lay between the germline ends. The CDR3 length is 13 residues. The CDR3 loop reads CASALQSGYGYTF. As DNA, the CDR3 is TGTGCCAGCGCTCTACAGAGTGGGTATGGCTACACCTTC.

The chain has TRBV3-1 (or the pseudogene TRBV3-2) and TRBJ1-2, with 7 positions matching TRBD1. With 6 bases clipped from V and 5 bases from J, the junction kept 6 bases outside the gene matches. Looked up from germline, CDR1 is LGHDT and CDR2 is YNNKEL (reference sequence). The CDR3 contains 13 residues. In DNA form, the CDR3 reads TGTGCCAGCAGTCCAGGGGGGAATTATGGCTACACCTTC. Translated, it gives CASSPGGNYGYTF.

This chain connects TRBV6-5 to TRBJ1-5; 7 bases line up with TRBD1. This CDR3 has 15 amino acids. Germline CDR1 and CDR2: MNHEY and SVGAGI. The junction had 6 bases not matched to a gene; V was cut back by 6 bases and J by 1 base. The CDR3 region has the DNA TGTGCCAGCAGGCGGGACAGTGAAAGCAATCAGCCCCAGCATTTT. Protein product: CASRRDSESNQPQHF.

In its sample, this clone was seen once. The V and J genes are TRBV24-1 and TRBJ1-2, with 7 bases matching TRBD1. Trimming took 7 bases from V and 6 from J; bases not matched to a gene: 16. Germline CDR1 and CDR2: KGHDR and SFDVKD. The CDR3 runs to 16 residues. CDR3 sequence reads: CATSLKYRDRPDGYTF. CDR3 in DNA: TGTGCCACCAGCTTAAAGTACCGGGACAGACCAGATGGCTACACCTTC.

V is TRBV24-1 and J is TRBJ2-1, with 11 bases that match TRBD2. The CDR3 is 16 amino acids. CDR1 KGHDR and CDR2 SFDVKD come from the germline V gene. Trimming at V came to 1 base and at J to 5 bases, leaving 3 bases not matched to a gene. The CDR3 reads CATSDLGTSGNNEQFF. The DNA of the CDR3 is TGTGCCACCAGTGATTTAGGGACTAGCGGCAACAATGAGCAGTTCTTC.

This clone was seen only once. The V and J genes are TRBV3-1 (or the pseudogene TRBV3-2) and TRBJ2-7; 11 positions agree with TRBD2. The junction had 7 bases not matched to a gene; V was cut back by 0 bases and J by 6 bases. Germline-derived CDR1 and CDR2 are LGHDT and YNNKEL (reference sequence). The CDR3 contains 16 residues. The CDR3 loop is CASSQDLTSGAGEQYF. CDR3 in DNA: TGTGCCAGCAGCCAAGATCTGACTAGCGGGGCGGGCGAGCAGTACTTC.

V and J are TRBV10-3 and TRBJ1-2; 12 nucleotides align to TRBD1. V was pared by 3 bases and J by 6 bases, with 8 bases of the junction left unmatched. CDR1 is ENHRY, CDR2 SYGVKD, per germline. The CDR3 is 16 residues long. The CDR3 spells CAISERDRDRGHGYTF. The CDR3 coding sequence is TGTGCCATCAGTGAACGCGACCGGGACAGGGGGCATGGCTACACCTTC.

This clone was found a few times. The CDR3 sequence: CATSSGGGSEYGYTF. As DNA, the CDR3 is TGTGCCACCAGCAGTGGTGGGGGCAGCGAGTATGGCTACACCTTC. This sequence joins TRBV15 and TRBJ1-2, with a possible D match to TRBD1 (6 bases). Between the trimmed V and J ends, which lost 3 bases and 5 bases, there was a span of 16 bases. This CDR3 is 15 amino acids long. Germline CDR1 reads LNHNV; CDR2 reads YYDKDF (reference sequence). Looking up the rest from reference TRBV15 and TRBJ1-2 gives the full variable domain: DAMVIQNPRYQVTQFGKPVTLSCSQTLNHNVMYWYQQKSSQAPKLLFHYYDKDFNNEADTPDNFQSRRPNTSFCFLDIRSPGLGDTAMYLCATSSGGGSEYGYTFGSGTRLTVV.

The rearrangement links TRBV6-5 to TRBJ1-5, with 10 bases aligning to TRBD1. Germline CDR1 reads MNHEY; CDR2 reads SVGAGI. The CDR3 is 16 residues long. Trimming cost V 1 base and J 6 bases; bases outside gene matches: 6. This chain's CDR3 is CASSYFGQGEGQPQHF. As DNA, the CDR3 is TGTGCCAGCAGTTACTTTGGACAGGGGGAGGGTCAGCCCCAGCATTTT.

This clone has just one count. The rearrangement links TRBV7-3 to TRBJ2-7; the match to TRBD1 covers 7 bases. Germline values: CDR1 SGHTA, CDR2 FQGTGA. V lost 3 bases, J lost 7 bases, and 6 bases stayed unmatched. The CDR3 sequence is 13 residues long. For the CDR3, the DNA is TGTGCCAGCAGCTTCACAGGGGATGGTGAGCAGTACTTC. Translated, it gives CASSFTGDGEQYF. The full variable domain, its missing parts supplied by reference TRBV7-3 and TRBJ2-7, is GAGVSQTPSNKVTEKGKYVELRCDPISGHTALYWYRQSLGQGPEFLIYFQGTGAADDSGLPNDRFFAVRPEGSVSTLKIQRTERGDSAVYLCASSFTGDGEQYFGPGTRLTVT.

The J gene is TRBJ1-1, the V gene TRBV5-8, with 8 bases matching TRBD1. CDR1 is SGHTS and CDR2 is YDEGEE in the germline V gene. This CDR3 spans 14 amino acids. Trimming at V came to 3 bases and at J to 4 bases, leaving 5 bases not matched to a gene. The CDR3 here is CASSYRGTGTEAFF. As DNA, the CDR3 is TGTGCCAGCAGCTACAGGGGGACGGGCACTGAAGCTTTCTTT.

This chain joins TRBV25-1 and TRBJ2-7, with 7 bases lining up with TRBD1. This CDR3 spans 13 amino acids. CDR1 and CDR2 from the germline V gene are MGHDK and SYGVNS. V lost 8 bases, J lost 2 bases, and 6 bases stayed unmatched. CDR3 DNA sequence: TGTGCCAGCTCGGGACAGTCAACCTACGAGCAGTACTTC. Amino acids: CASSGQSTYEQYF.

The genes are TRBV7-2 and TRBJ1-2; the D is unclear. CDR1 and CDR2 (germline): SGHTA, FQGNSA. V gave up 4 bases and J gave up 1 base, with 16 bases separating them. The CDR3 has 16 residues. CDR3 coding DNA: TGTGCCAGCAGCTATGGATCGGGGAACTATAACTATGGCTACACCTTC. It translates to CASSYGSGNYNYGYTF.

V and J are TRBV7-8 and TRBJ1-2; 10 bases are shared with TRBD1. The germline V gene has CDR1 SGHVS and CDR2 FQNEAQ. The CDR3 is made up of 13 amino acids. With V trimmed by 5 bases and J by 6 bases, 3 bases remained unmatched. The chain's CDR3 is CASSPDRGNGYTF. The DNA for the CDR3 is TGTGCCAGCAGCCCGGACAGGGGGAATGGCTACACCTTC.

The rearrangement links TRBV9 to TRBJ2-3; 13 nucleotides line up with TRBD2. V was pared by 0 bases and J by 0 bases, with 7 bases of the junction left unmatched. Germline assignment: CDR1 SGDLS and CDR2 YYNGEE. The CDR3 has 19 amino acids. CDR3 region: CASSVGWTSGGLSTDTQYF. CDR3 nucleotide sequence: TGTGCCAGCAGCGTAGGTTGGACTAGCGGGGGCCTGAGCACAGATACGCAGTATTTT.

The V call is TRBV12-5, the J call TRBJ2-1, with 11 bases aligning to TRBD1. The germline V gene has CDR1 LGHNT and CDR2 FRNRAP. The CDR3 has 15 amino acids. The junction had 7 bases not matched to a gene; V was cut back by 5 bases and J by 7 bases. The CDR3 reads CASGTGTGGINEQFF. CDR3 coding DNA: TGTGCTAGTGGTACGGGGACAGGGGGAATAAATGAGCAGTTCTTC. Using reference TRBV12-5 and TRBJ2-1 for the parts outside the CDR3, the full variable domain is DARVTQTPRHKVTEMGQEVTMRCQPILGHNTVFWYRQTMMQGLELLAYFRNRAPLDDSGMPKDRFSAEMPDATLATLKIQPSEPRDSAVYFCASGTGTGGINEQFFGPGTRLTVL.

V usage is TRBV2 and J usage is TRBJ1-5; no reliable D call. Trimming removed 0 bases at V and 6 bases at J, with 9 bases between. The CDR3 has 14 amino acids. CDR1 and CDR2 from the germline V gene are SNHLY and FYNNEI. Here the CDR3 reads CASSEAGRSQPQHF. CDR3 DNA: TGTGCCAGCAGTGAAGCCGGAAGGAGTCAGCCCCAGCATTTT.

The V gene is TRBV30, the J gene TRBJ1-2; D might be TRBD1 (6 bases). Deletions cut 4 bases from V and 6 bases from J, with 18 bases between. The CDR3 totals 14 residues. In germline, CDR1 is GTSNPN, CDR2 SVGIG (reference sequence). This chain's CDR3 is CAWKGQKIIDGYTF. CDR3 bases: TGTGCCTGGAAGGGACAAAAGATCATCGATGGCTACACCTTC.

This sequence joins TRBV24-1 and TRBJ1-3; D perhaps matches TRBD1 (5 bases). The germline gives CDR1 KGHDR, CDR2 SFDVKD. This CDR3 spans 18 amino acids. V was pared by 9 bases and J by 2 bases, with 25 bases between. The CDR3 region is CATPRGRGSRLTGNTIYF. The CDR3 coding sequence is TGTGCCACCCCGAGGGGTCGGGGGTCTCGGCTGACTGGAAACACCATATATTTT.

This clone turned up a few times. The chain carries TRBV7-8 and TRBJ1-1; no definite D call. Looked up from germline, CDR1 is SGHVS and CDR2 is FQNEAQ. V lost 5 bases, J lost 1 base, and 8 bases lay in between. This CDR3 contains 13 residues. CDR3 residues: CASSVQENTEAFF. CDR3 DNA sequence: TGTGCCAGCAGCGTACAAGAGAACACTGAAGCTTTCTTT.

This clone appeared a single time. This chain links TRBV6-5 with TRBJ2-1, with a tentative D call TRBD2 (5 bases). Germline values: CDR1 MNHEY, CDR2 SVGAGI. The CDR3 sequence is 15 residues long. Between the trimmed V and J ends, which lost 7 bases and 0 bases, there was a span of 13 bases. DNA for the CDR3: TGTGCCAGCACCCTACTAGGGTCCTCCTACAATGAGCAGTTCTTC. Translating it yields CASTLLGSSYNEQFF.

V gene TRBV21-1 combines with J gene TRBJ1-3; the table's D gene call, TRBD1, was not cross checked with the DNA. TRBV21-1 is flagged as a pseudogene. The CDR3 covers 16 residues. This CDR3 is CASSKGMGAAGNTIYF. In DNA form, the CDR3 reads TGTGCCAGCAGCAAAGGAATGGGGGCGGCTGGAAACACCATATATTTT.

This clone has just a few counts. The chain couples TRBV9 to TRBJ1-1; tentative D call: TRBD1 (6 bases). The ends were cut back, 4 bases at V and 5 bases at J, with 18 bases in the middle. Germline V gene sequence: CDR1 SGDLS, CDR2 YYNGEE. The CDR3 is 15 amino acids. The CDR3 DNA reads TGTGCCAGCAGCCTTATCTACAGGGCTGAAACTGAAGCTTTCTTT. Translated, it gives CASSLIYRAETEAFF.

CDR3 nucleotides: TGCGCCAGCAGCAGGACTGTGGACACTGAAGCTTTCTTT. Amino acids: CASSRTVDTEAFF. This rearrangement joins TRBV10-2 to TRBJ1-1, with D hard to call. V lost 6 bases, J lost 3 bases, and 11 bases lay in between. The germline CDR1 and CDR2 sequences are WSHSY and SAAADI. The CDR3 length is 13 residues.

This clone showed up just a few times. The gene calls are TRBV7-6 and TRBJ2-2; 12 nucleotides agree with TRBD2. The ends lost 1 base at V and 6 bases at J; junction bases unmatched: 6. Germline V gene sequence: CDR1 SGHVS, CDR2 FNYEAQ. This CDR3 is 17 amino acids long. This CDR3 reads CASSLEASGGAPGELFF. CDR3 DNA sequence: TGTGCCAGCAGCTTAGAGGCTAGCGGGGGGGCCCCCGGGGAGCTGTTTTTT. The entire variable domain, with the rest obtained from reference TRBV7-6 and TRBJ2-2, is as follows: GAGVSQSPRYKVTKRGQDVALRCDPISGHVSLYWYRQALGQGPEFLTYFNYEAQQDKSGLPNDRFSAERPEGSISTLTIQRTEQRDSAMYRCASSLEASGGAPGELFFGEGSRLTVL.

The CDR3 nucleotides read TGTGCCAGCAGCTACAAATACAGGGGGTGGTCGAATTCACCCCTCCACTTT. Its translation is CASSYKYRGWSNSPLHF. This sequence joins TRBV11-2 and TRBJ1-6; 8 bases align to TRBD1. Trimming at V came to 4 bases and at J to 7 bases, leaving 12 bases not matched to a gene. CDR1 and CDR2 (germline): SGHAT, FQNNGV. The CDR3 is 17 residues long. The whole variable domain, filled in from reference TRBV11-2 and TRBJ1-6, reads EAGVAQSPRYKIIEKRQSVAFWCNPISGHATLYWYQQILGQGPKLLIQFQNNGVVDDSQLPKDRFSAERLKGVDSTLKIQPAKLEDSAVYLCASSYKYRGWSNSPLHFGNGTRLTVT.

The genes are TRBV19 and TRBJ2-1, with 7 nucleotides matching TRBD2. The CDR3 loop spans 13 amino acids. Germline CDR1 is LNHDA and CDR2 is SQIVND (reference sequence). Losses at the gene ends were 7 bases for V and 4 bases for J; bases not matched to a gene: 4. The CDR3 loop reads CASTRTSYNEQFF. CDR3 nucleotides: TGTGCCAGTACCCGGACTAGTTACAATGAGCAGTTCTTC.